This TCR beta chain was captured by sequencing in a study of blood T cell repertoires in COVID-19. Study as a whole: The study drew acute and convalescent COVID-19 samples from the United States, Italy and Spain. From T cells, B-cell-depleted T cells, or PBMCs came the material, which was cDNA or gDNA.

The CDR3 is 14 residues long. In germline, CDR1 is LNHDA, CDR2 SQIVND (reference sequence). Trimming stripped 4 bases from V and 5 bases from J, with 11 bases between. Per the original data handling: Quantification of nucleated cells was approximated via reference gene primer amplification. The method was immunoSEQ multiplex PCR; TCRdb's version includes in-frame clones alone and lacks a portion of them. The V and J calls and clone size come from that table; D and trimming were worked out from the DNA. The sample has about 34,000 clones, more than 70% seen once. Sequencing used peripheral blood. This TCR was recovered from a human donor in a cohort sampled during active COVID-19. J is TRBJ1-4 and V is TRBV19; no clear D. In DNA, the CDR3 is TGTGCCAGTAGTAACGGACTTGGGAATGAAAAACTGTTTTTT. Translated: CASSNGLGNEKLFF.